The 16 T cell receptor beta chains in this list originate from one sample, sequenced in a study of early T cells in non-severe SARS-CoV-2 infection. TCRdb itself ran the 5' RACE reads through MiXCR, one entry per CDR3 protein. The top ten hold roughly 4.2% of the sample, which has some 58,000 distinct CDR3 sequences, about an eighth seen once. The sequenced sample was whole blood. Receptor source: an adult who was a healthcare worker with PCR-confirmed SARS-CoV-2 infection or an uninfected control (not recorded which).

This clonotype has only a few counts. The chain has TRBV13 and TRBJ2-7; TRBD2 matches at 7 bases. The CDR3 loop spans 14 amino acids. Trimming removed 3 bases from V and 6 bases from J; junction bases left unmatched: 8. CDR1 PRHDT and CDR2 FYEKMQ come from the germline V gene (reference sequence). The CDR3 is CASSFRQGGSEQYF. The CDR3 bases are TGTGCCAGCAGCTTCCGTCAGGGAGGGAGCGAGCAGTACTTC.

This clonotype has a count of ten or more. The chain has TRBV6-6 and TRBJ2-7; maybe TRBD2 (6 bases). Germline V gives CDR1 MNHNY, CDR2 SVGAGI (reference sequence). This CDR3 contains 12 residues. V shed 6 bases and J shed 4 bases, with 10 bases lying between them. CDR3 coding DNA: TGTGCCAGCAGCTTCGGGGGTTACGAGCAGTACTTC. Protein: CASSFGGYEQYF.

This chain's CDR3 is CSGNSQGTDTQYF. CDR3 DNA sequence: TGCAGCGGGAATTCACAGGGCACAGATACGCAGTATTTT. This sequence joins TRBV29-1 and TRBJ2-3, with D tentatively TRBD1 (5 bases). V lost 7 bases and J 1 base, leaving 12 bases between the germline ends. The CDR3 length is 13 residues. Germline V lookup: CDR1 SQVTM, CDR2 ANQGSEA.

This clonotype was found many times. The chain recombines TRBV19 with TRBJ2-1, with D possibly matching TRBD2 (6 bases). The V and J ends lost 4 bases and 4 bases respectively, with 14 bases between them. The CDR3 spans 15 residues. Looked up from germline, CDR1 is LNHDA and CDR2 is SQIVND (reference sequence). The CDR3 sequence is CASSTNIGGYNEQFF. The CDR3 DNA reads TGTGCCAGTAGTACCAACATTGGAGGGTACAATGAGCAGTTCTTC.

The chain has TRBV4-1 and TRBJ1-2, with a weak D call TRBD1 (5 bases). This CDR3 spans 18 amino acids. From germline, CDR1 is MGHRA and CDR2 YSYEKL. Trimming cost V 0 bases and J 2 bases, with 19 bases left between them. The CDR3, as DNA: TGCGCCAGCAGCCAAGATGGGACGTCGCGGGGAAGGAACTATGGCTACACCTTC. It translates to CASSQDGTSRGRNYGYTF.

The gene calls are TRBV29-1 and TRBJ2-7, with 8 bases fitting TRBD1. The CDR3 consists of 12 residues. Looked up from germline, CDR1 is SQVTM and CDR2 is ANQGSEA. V shed 6 bases and J 5 bases; nucleotides not matched to a gene: 6. CDR3 region: CSVYRGFHEQYF. DNA for the CDR3: TGCAGCGTGTACAGGGGGTTCCACGAGCAGTACTTC.

The chain couples TRBV3-1 to TRBJ2-4; tentative D call: TRBD1 (6 bases). The CDR3 has 14 amino acids. V gave up 2 bases and J gave up 6 bases, with 11 bases separating them. Looked up from germline, CDR1 is LGHDT and CDR2 is YNNKEL (reference sequence). CDR3 sequence: CASSQSGQLNIQYF. In DNA, the CDR3 is TGTGCCAGCAGCCAATCAGGACAGCTAAACATTCAGTACTTC.

The chain combines TRBV7-2 with TRBJ1-1; 8 bases fit TRBD1. Per germline, CDR1 SGHTA and CDR2 FQGNSA. This CDR3 comprises 13 residues. V lost 6 bases, J lost 6 bases, and 6 bases stayed unmatched. The CDR3, as DNA: TGTGCCAGCAGGAGGACAGGGATCCCTGAAGCTTTCTTT. Protein product: CASRRTGIPEAFF.

This clonotype was recorded a few times. The V gene is TRBV20-1, the J gene TRBJ2-3, with no clear D. In germline, CDR1 is DFQATT, CDR2 SNEGSKA (reference sequence). The CDR3 runs to 15 residues. V lost 0 bases and J lost 0, with 10 bases in between. The CDR3 region is CSARDLRQSTDTQYF. The CDR3 DNA reads as TGCAGTGCTAGAGATCTTCGGCAGAGCACAGATACGCAGTATTTT.

This clonotype was counted between two and nine times. The chain joins TRBV10-1 to TRBJ1-3; weak D call: TRBD1 (5 bases). Germline CDR1 reads WNHNN; CDR2 reads SYGVQD (reference sequence). The CDR3 spans 15 residues. Between the trimmed V and J ends, which lost 0 bases and 2 bases, there was a span of 8 bases. The CDR3 nucleotides read TGCGCCAGCAGTGAGTCGACGGGGCCTGGAAACACCATATATTTT. This translates into CASSESTGPGNTIYF.

There are a few counts of this clonotype. The V call is TRBV4-2, the J call TRBJ1-6; 9 bases are a match to TRBD1. CDR3 length: 15 residues. Germline-derived CDR1 and CDR2 are LGHNA and YNFKEQ. Trimming took 4 bases from V and 7 from J; bases not matched to a gene: 5. CDR3 region: CASSRPGTGNSPLHF. The CDR3 bases are TGTGCCAGCAGCCGTCCCGGGACAGGGAATTCACCCCTCCACTTT.

The CDR3 DNA reads as TGTGCCAGCAGTTACTCTCAGACCGATTACCAAGAGACCCAGTACTTC. Protein sequence: CASSYSQTDYQETQYF. The chain couples TRBV6-2 or TRBV6-3 to TRBJ2-5; D not certain. Germline loops: CDR1 MNHEY, CDR2 SVGEGT. The CDR3 runs to 16 residues. V was cut by 0 bases and J by 0 bases, with 11 bases left in between.

The sample holds many counts of this clonotype. The chain is built from TRBV6-5 and TRBJ1-6; no clear D. The CDR3 contains 14 residues. V gave up 4 bases and J gave up 3 bases, with 7 bases separating them. The germline V gene encodes CDR1 MNHEY and CDR2 SVGAGI. This CDR3 is CASSSGNYNSPLHF. The CDR3 DNA sequence: TGTGCCAGCAGTTCCGGGAACTATAATTCACCCCTCCACTTT.

The V call is TRBV19, the J call TRBJ2-2; 7 nucleotides match TRBD2. The CDR3 extends over 15 amino acids. From germline, CDR1 is LNHDA and CDR2 SQIVND (reference sequence). Trimming cost V 4 bases and J 2 bases; bases outside gene matches: 4. CDR3 residues: CASSSWTSNTGELFF. CDR3 sequence (DNA): TGTGCCAGTAGTAGCTGGACTAGTAACACCGGGGAGCTGTTTTTT.

The sample holds a few counts of this clonotype. This chain links TRBV12-3 or TRBV12-4 with TRBJ2-1; the D is unclear. V was trimmed by 5 bases and J by 0 bases, leaving 8 bases between them. The CDR3 has 14 residues. The CDR3 DNA reads TGTGCCAGCAGTAACTGGAGCTCCTACAATGAGCAGTTCTTC. This codes for CASSNWSSYNEQFF.

The chain combines TRBV4-1 with TRBJ2-3; D might be TRBD1 (6 bases). The germline V and J ends were trimmed by 4 bases and 2 bases, with 10 bases remaining between them. The germline gives CDR1 MGHRA, CDR2 YSYEKL. The CDR3 sequence is 14 residues long. The CDR3 sequence is CASSRTGTTDTQYF. CDR3 nucleotides: TGCGCCAGCAGCCGTACAGGGACCACAGATACGCAGTATTTT.